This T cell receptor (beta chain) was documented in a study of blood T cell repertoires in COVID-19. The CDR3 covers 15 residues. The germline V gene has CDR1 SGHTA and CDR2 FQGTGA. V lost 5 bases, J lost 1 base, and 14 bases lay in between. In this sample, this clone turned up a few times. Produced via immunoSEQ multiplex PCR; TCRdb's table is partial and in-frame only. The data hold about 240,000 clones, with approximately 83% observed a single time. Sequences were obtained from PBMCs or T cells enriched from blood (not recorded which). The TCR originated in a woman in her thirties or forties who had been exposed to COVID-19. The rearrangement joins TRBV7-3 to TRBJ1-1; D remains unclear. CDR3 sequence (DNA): TGTGCCAGCAGCCCCATGGGCACAGCGAACACTGAAGCTTTCTTT. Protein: CASSPMGTANTEAFF.